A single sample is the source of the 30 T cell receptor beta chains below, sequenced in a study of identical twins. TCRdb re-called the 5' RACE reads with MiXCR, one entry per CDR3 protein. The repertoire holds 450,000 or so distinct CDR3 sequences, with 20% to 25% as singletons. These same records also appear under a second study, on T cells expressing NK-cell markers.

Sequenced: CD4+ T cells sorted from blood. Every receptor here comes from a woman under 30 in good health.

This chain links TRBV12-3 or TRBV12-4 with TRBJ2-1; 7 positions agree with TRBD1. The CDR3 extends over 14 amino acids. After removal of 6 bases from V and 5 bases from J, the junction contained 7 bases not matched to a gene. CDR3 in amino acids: CASSHRDRHNEQFF. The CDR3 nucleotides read TGTGCCAGCAGCCACAGGGACAGACACAATGAGCAGTTCTTC.

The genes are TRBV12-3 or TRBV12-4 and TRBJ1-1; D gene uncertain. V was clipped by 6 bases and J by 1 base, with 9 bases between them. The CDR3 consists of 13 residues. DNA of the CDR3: TGTGCCAGCAGACCGCGACGGAACACTGAAGCTTTCTTT. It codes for CASRPRRNTEAFF.

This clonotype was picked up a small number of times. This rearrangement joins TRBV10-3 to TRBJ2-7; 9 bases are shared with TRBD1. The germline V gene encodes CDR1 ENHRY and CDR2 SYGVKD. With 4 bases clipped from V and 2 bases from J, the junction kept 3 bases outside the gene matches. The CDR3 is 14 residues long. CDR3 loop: CAISVGDRAYEQYF. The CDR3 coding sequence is TGTGCCATCAGTGTGGGGGACAGGGCCTACGAGCAGTACTTC.

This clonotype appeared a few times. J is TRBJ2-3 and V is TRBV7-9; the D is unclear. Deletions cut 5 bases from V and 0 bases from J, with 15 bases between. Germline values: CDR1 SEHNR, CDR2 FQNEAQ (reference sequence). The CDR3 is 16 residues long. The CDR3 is CASSPKVKTSTDTQYF. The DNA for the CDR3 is TGTGCCAGCAGCCCCAAGGTGAAGACTAGCACAGATACGCAGTATTTT.

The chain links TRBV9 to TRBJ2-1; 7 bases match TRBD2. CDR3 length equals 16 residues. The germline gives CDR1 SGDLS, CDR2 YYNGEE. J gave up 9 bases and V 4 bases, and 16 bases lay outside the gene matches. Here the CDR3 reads CASSSTGTIHGSEQFF. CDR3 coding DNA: TGTGCCAGCAGCTCTACCGGGACTATTCATGGCAGTGAGCAGTTCTTC.

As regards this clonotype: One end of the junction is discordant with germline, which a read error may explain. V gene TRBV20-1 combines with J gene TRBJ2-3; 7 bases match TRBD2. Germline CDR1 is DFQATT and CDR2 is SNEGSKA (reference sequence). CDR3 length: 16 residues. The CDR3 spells CCARDVAGDRTDTQYF. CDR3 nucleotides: TGCTGTGCTAGAGATGTTGCGGGGGACCGCACAGATACGCAGTATTTT.

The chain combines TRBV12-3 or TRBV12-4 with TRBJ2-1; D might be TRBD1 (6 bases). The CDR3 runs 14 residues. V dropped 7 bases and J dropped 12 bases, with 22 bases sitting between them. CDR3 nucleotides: TGTGCCAGCATCCAAAGGGGGACCTCTGAGAGGCAGTTCTTC. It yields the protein CASIQRGTSERQFF.

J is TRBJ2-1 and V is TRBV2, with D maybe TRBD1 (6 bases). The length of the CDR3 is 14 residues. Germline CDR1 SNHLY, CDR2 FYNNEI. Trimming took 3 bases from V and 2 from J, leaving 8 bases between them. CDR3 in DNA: TGTGCCAGCAGTGAGGGGGCCCCCTACAATGAGCAGTTCTTC. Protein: CASSEGAPYNEQFF.

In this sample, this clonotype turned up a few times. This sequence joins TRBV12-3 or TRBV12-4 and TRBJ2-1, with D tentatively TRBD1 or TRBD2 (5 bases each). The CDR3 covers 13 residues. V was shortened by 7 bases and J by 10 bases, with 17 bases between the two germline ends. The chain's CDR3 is CASTLLGDGEQFF. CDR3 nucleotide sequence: TGTGCCAGCACCCTACTAGGGGATGGGGAGCAGTTCTTC.

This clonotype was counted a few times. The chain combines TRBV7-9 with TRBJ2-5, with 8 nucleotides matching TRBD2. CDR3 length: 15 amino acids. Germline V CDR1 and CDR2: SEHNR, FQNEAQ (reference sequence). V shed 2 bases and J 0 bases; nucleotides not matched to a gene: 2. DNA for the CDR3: TGTGCCAGCAGCTTATCTAGCGGGTACCAAGAGACCCAGTACTTC. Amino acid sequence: CASSLSSGYQETQYF.

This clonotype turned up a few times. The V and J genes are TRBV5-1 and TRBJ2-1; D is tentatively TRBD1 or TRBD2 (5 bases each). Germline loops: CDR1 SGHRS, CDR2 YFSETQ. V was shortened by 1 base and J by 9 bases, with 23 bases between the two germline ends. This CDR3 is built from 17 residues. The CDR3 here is CASSLFPPGPTRGEQFF. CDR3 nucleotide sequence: TGCGCCAGCAGCTTGTTCCCCCCCGGACCCACGAGGGGTGAGCAGTTCTTC.

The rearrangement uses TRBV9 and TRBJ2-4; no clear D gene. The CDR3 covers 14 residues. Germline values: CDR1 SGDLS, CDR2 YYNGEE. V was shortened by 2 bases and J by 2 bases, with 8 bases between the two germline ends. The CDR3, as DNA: TGTGCCAGCAGCGTCAGTTTTACCAAAAACATTCAGTACTTC. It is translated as CASSVSFTKNIQYF.

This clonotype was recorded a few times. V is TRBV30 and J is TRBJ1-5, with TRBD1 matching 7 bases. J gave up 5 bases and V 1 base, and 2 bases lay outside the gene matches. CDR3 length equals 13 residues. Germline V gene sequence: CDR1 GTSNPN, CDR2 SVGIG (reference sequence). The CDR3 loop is CAWSGQGDQPQHF. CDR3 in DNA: TGTGCCTGGAGTGGCCAGGGGGATCAGCCCCAGCATTTT.

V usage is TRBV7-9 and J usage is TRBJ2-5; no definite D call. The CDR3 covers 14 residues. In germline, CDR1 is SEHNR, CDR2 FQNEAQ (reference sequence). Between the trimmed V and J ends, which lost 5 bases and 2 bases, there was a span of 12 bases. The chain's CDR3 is CASSTSGGQETQYF. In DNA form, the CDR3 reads TGTGCCAGCAGCACCAGTGGTGGGCAAGAGACCCAGTACTTC.

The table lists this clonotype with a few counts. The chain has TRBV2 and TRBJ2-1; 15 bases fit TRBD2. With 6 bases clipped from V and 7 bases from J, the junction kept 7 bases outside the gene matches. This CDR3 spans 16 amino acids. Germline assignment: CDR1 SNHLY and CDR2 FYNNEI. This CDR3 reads CASRLRGTSGRNEQFF. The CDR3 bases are TGTGCCAGCAGGCTAAGGGGGACTAGCGGGAGGAATGAGCAGTTCTTC.

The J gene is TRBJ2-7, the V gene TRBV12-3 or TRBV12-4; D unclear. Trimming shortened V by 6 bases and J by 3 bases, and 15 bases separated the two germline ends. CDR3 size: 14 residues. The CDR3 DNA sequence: TGTGCCAGCAGGCTAAACCCGGACCGCTACGAGCAGTACTTC. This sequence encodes CASRLNPDRYEQYF.

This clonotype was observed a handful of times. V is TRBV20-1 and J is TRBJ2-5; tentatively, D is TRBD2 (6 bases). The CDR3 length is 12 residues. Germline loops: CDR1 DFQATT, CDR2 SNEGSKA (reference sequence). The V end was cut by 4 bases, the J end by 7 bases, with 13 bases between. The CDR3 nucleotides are TGCAGTGCTAAGGGAGCCGGGGGGACCCAGTACTTC. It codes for CSAKGAGGTQYF.

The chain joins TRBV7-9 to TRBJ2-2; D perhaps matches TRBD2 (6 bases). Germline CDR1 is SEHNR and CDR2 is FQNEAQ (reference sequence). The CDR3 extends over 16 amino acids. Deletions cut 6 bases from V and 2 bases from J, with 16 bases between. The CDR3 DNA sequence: TGTGCCAGCAGACAACGAGGGACTTTCAACACCGGGGAGCTGTTTTTT. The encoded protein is CASRQRGTFNTGELFF.

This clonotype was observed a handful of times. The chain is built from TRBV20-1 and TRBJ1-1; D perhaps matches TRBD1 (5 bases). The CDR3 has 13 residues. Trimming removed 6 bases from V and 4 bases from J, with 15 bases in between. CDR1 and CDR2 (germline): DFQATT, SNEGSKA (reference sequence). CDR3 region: CSASTPGGTEAFF. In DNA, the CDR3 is TGCAGTGCGTCGACCCCGGGGGGCACTGAAGCTTTCTTT.

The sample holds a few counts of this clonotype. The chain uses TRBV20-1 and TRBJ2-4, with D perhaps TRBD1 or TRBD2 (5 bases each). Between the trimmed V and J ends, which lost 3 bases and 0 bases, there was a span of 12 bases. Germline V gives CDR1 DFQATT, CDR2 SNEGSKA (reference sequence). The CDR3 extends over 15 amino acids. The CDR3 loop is CSARGVMIAKNIQYF. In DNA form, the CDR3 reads TGCAGTGCTAGGGGGGTGATGATAGCCAAAAACATTCAGTACTTC.

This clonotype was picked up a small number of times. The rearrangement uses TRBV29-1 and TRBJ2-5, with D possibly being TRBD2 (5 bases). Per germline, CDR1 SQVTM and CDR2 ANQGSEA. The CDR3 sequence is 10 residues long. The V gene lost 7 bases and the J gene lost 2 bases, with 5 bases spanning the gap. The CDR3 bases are TGCAGCGCGGGACAAGAGACCCAGTACTTC. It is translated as CSAGQETQYF.

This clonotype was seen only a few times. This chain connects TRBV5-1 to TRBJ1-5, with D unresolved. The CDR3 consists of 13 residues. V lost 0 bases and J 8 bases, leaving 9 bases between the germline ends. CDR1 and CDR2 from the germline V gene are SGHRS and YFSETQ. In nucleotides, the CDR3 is TGCGCCAGCAGCTTGGATGGCGGCAAGCCCCAGCATTTT. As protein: CASSLDGGKPQHF.

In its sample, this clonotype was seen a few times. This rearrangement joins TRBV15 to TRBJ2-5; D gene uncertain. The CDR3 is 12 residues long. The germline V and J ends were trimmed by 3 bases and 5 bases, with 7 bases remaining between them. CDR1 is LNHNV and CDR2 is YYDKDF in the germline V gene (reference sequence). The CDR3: CATSRIRETQYF. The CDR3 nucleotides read TGTGCCACCAGCAGGATACGGGAGACCCAGTACTTC.

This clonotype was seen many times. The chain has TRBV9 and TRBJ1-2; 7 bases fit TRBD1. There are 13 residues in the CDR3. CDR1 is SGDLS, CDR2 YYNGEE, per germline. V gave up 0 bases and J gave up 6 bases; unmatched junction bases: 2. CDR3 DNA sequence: TGTGCCAGCAGCGTAGACAGGGGAGATGGCTACACCTTC. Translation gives CASSVDRGDGYTF.

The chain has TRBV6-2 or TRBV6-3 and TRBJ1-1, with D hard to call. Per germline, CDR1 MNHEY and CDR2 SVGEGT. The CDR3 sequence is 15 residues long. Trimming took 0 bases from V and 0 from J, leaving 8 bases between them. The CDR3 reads CASSYSQGVNTEAFF. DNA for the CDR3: TGTGCCAGCAGTTACTCCCAAGGAGTGAACACTGAAGCTTTCTTT.

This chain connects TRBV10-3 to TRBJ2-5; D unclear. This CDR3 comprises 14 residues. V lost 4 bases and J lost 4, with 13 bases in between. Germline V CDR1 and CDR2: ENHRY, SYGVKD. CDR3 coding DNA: TGTGCCATCAGTGCCCGGGCACCCGGAGAGACCCAGTACTTC. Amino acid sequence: CAISARAPGETQYF.

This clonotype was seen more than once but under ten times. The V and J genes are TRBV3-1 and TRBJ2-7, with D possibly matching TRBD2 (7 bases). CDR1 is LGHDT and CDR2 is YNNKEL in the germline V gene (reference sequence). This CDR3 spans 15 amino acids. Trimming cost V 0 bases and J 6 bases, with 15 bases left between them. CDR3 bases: TGTGCCAGCAGCCAAGAGGCGGGGGCAGTGCGCGAGCAGTACTTC. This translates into CASSQEAGAVREQYF.

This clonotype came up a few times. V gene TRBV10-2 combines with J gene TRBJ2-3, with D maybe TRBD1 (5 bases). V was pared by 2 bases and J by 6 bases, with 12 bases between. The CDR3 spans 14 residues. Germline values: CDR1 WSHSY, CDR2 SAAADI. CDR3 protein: CASSETGARDTQYF. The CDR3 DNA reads TGCGCCAGCAGTGAGACAGGAGCCCGTGATACGCAGTATTTT.

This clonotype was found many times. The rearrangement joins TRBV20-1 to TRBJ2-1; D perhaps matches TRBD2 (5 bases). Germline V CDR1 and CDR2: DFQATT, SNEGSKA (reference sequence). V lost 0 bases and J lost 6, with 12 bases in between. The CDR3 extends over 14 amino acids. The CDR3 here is CSARDLTSGNEQFF. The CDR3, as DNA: TGCAGTGCTAGAGATCTAACTAGTGGCAATGAGCAGTTCTTC.

CDR3 loop: CSARGEKKPKETQYF. The CDR3 nucleotides are TGCAGTGCTAGAGGAGAGAAGAAACCGAAAGAGACCCAGTACTTC. J is TRBJ2-5 and V is TRBV20-1; no clear D gene. Germline V gene lookup returns CDR1 DFQATT and CDR2 SNEGSKA (reference sequence). Trimming pared 1 base from V and 3 bases from J, leaving 15 bases between. The CDR3 is made up of 15 amino acids.